This T cell receptor (beta chain) was sequenced for a study of T cell changes during pregnancy in multiple sclerosis. The V end was cut by 3 bases, the J end by 6 bases, with 17 bases between. In germline, CDR1 is GTSNPN, CDR2 SVGIG (reference sequence). The CDR3 totals 14 residues. The protocol was immunoSEQ multiplex PCR, while the TCRdb copy is restricted to in-frame clones and leaves out a portion. The table records around 68,000 clones, 91% of them present only once. The genes are TRBV30 and TRBJ1-1; unclear D gene. The starting material was peripheral blood, obtained after pregnancy. The clonotype was recovered from a female donor in good health, enrolled as a control in a pregnancy study. The chain's CDR3 is CAWSVDVRRAEAFF. The CDR3 DNA reads TGTGCCTGGAGCGTGGACGTAAGGAGGGCTGAAGCTTTCTTT.